This note documents a single T cell receptor (beta chain) sequence. Sequencing was performed with immunoSEQ multiplex PCR; in TCRdb, only in-frame clones are kept and a portion is missing. The repertoire holds around 200,000 clones, approximately 89% seen once, with around 3.3% in the top ten. This record comes from a study of blood T cell repertoires in COVID-19. In the study overall: Acute and convalescent COVID-19 specimens originated in the United States, Italy and Spain. Sample material is recorded as cDNA or gDNA derived from T cells, B-cell-depleted T cells, or PBMCs.

The V gene's germline CDR1 is SGHVS and CDR2 FQNEAQ. Trimming cost V 6 bases and J 4 bases, with 16 bases left between them. CDR3 length: 15 amino acids. The receptor's source is a man between 65 and 85 years old with acute or convalescent COVID-19. The J gene is TRBJ1-5, the V gene TRBV7-8; possibly TRBD1 for D (6 bases). Sequenced material: peripheral blood. The chain's CDR3 is CASRIGRGVNQPQHF. The CDR3 bases are TGTGCCAGCAGGATCGGGAGGGGGGTTAATCAGCCCCAGCATTTT.